Below are 21 T cell receptor beta chains sequenced from a single sample in a study of cytomegalovirus exposure and HLA in healthy donors. 60 Vbeta and 13 Jbeta primers were used in PCR. Libraries were prepared by immunoSEQ multiplex PCR; TCRdb keeps only in-frame clonotypes and omits some of them. The sample includes about 70,000 clones, 80% to 90% seen only once; the top ten take over 10%. The sample taken for sequencing was PBMCs. The origin of the receptors is a woman in her twenties or thirties in good health and CMV-seropositive.

The rearrangement uses TRBV5-1 and TRBJ1-1; 7 bases agree with TRBD1. V lost 2 bases to trimming and J lost 3 bases; unmatched junction nucleotides: 4. This CDR3 has 14 amino acids. Germline assignment: CDR1 SGHRS and CDR2 YFSETQ. DNA of the CDR3: TGCGCCAGCAGCTTTTCAGGGGGAGACACTGAAGCTTTCTTT. Amino acid sequence: CASSFSGGDTEAFF.

The chain carries TRBV14 and TRBJ2-1; 10 bases agree with TRBD2. The germline CDR1 and CDR2 sequences are SGHDN and FVKESK. The CDR3 runs 18 residues. The V segment lost 4 bases and the J segment 6 bases; nucleotides outside the gene matches: 15. CDR3 residues: CASSLLRKAGGLANEQFF. The DNA for the CDR3 is TGTGCCAGCAGCCTCCTACGAAAAGCGGGAGGGTTAGCCAATGAGCAGTTCTTC.

The gene calls are TRBV14 and TRBJ1-3; weak D call: TRBD1 (6 bases). Germline V gene data show CDR1 as SGHDN and CDR2 as FVKESK. The CDR3 runs 16 residues. V dropped 4 bases and J dropped 0 bases, with 13 bases sitting between them. CDR3 DNA sequence: TGTGCCAGCAGCCTCGGACAGCTAAGCTCTGGAAACACCATATATTTT. It codes for CASSLGQLSSGNTIYF. Combining the CDR3 with reference TRBV14 and TRBJ1-3 gives the whole variable domain EAGVTQFPSHSVIEKGQTVTLRCDPISGHDNLYWYRRVMGKEIKFLLHFVKESKQDESGMPNNRFLAERTGGTYSTLKVQPAELEDSGVYFCASSLGQLSSGNTIYFGEGSWLTVV.

This clone was recorded only once. This chain links TRBV6-6 with TRBJ1-2; 7 nucleotides align to TRBD1. Trimming cost V 4 bases and J 3 bases; bases outside gene matches: 5. The CDR3 length is 14 residues. CDR1 is MNHNY, CDR2 SVGAGI, per germline (reference sequence). The DNA of the CDR3 is TGTGCCAGCAGTTCCCGACAGGGAGACTATGGCTACACCTTC. This encodes CASSSRQGDYGYTF.

This chain joins TRBV10-3 and TRBJ2-5; D is possibly TRBD2 (7 bases). The better agreement between TRBJ2-7 and the DNA end casts doubt on the J call. From germline, CDR1 is ENHRY and CDR2 SYGVKD. The CDR3 totals 16 residues. CDR3 sequence (DNA): TGTGCCATCAGTGCCTCACAGGGAGGGATCCCCTACGAGCAGTACTTC. Its translation: CAISASQGGIPYEQYF.

The chain couples TRBV29-1 to TRBJ2-1; 10 nucleotides align to TRBD2. This CDR3 has 16 residues. Germline assignment: CDR1 SQVTM and CDR2 ANQGSEA. The junction had 6 bases not matched to a gene; V was cut back by 0 bases and J by 4 bases. The DNA of the CDR3 is TGCAGCGTTGAAGATCCTAGCGGGAGTCGATACAATGAGCAGTTCTTC. This codes for CSVEDPSGSRYNEQFF.

V and J are TRBV10-3 and TRBJ2-2, with 12 bases identical to TRBD1. V trimming: 6 bases; J trimming: 6 bases; junction bases outside the gene matches: 5. The CDR3 contains 15 residues. Germline lookup yields CDR1 ENHRY and CDR2 SYGVKD. In DNA, the CDR3 is TGTGCCATCAGGGGGACAGGGGGCTACGCCGGGGAGCTGTTTTTT. This sequence encodes CAIRGTGGYAGELFF.

V and J are TRBV28 and TRBJ1-2, with D perhaps TRBD1 (6 bases). Trimming pared 6 bases from V and 4 bases from J, leaving 12 bases between. The CDR3 totals 13 residues. CDR1 is MDHEN, CDR2 SYDVKM, per germline. The CDR3, as DNA: TGTGCCAGCAGCATAGACAGGAGCTATGGCTACACCTTC. This gives the protein CASSIDRSYGYTF.

The J gene is TRBJ2-5, the V gene TRBV6-1, with 10 bases aligning to TRBD2. The last part of the DNA fits TRBJ2-7 better; the J call may be wrong. The CDR3 covers 18 residues. Germline CDR1 reads MNHNS; CDR2 reads SASEGT. In DNA, the CDR3 is TGTGCCAGCAGTGTGAGAGGGGGTACTAGCGGGAACCCCTACGAGCAGTACTTC. Its translation: CASSVRGGTSGNPYEQYF.

The V and J genes are TRBV11-3 and TRBJ2-1, with D tentatively TRBD2 (5 bases). This CDR3 contains 15 residues. Germline V gene data show CDR1 as SGHNT and CDR2 as YENEEA. Trimming removed 1 base at V and 6 bases at J, with 13 bases between. CDR3 sequence: CASSLGAAPSNEQFF. The CDR3 region has the DNA TGTGCCAGCAGCTTAGGAGCGGCCCCTTCCAATGAGCAGTTCTTC.

This clone is a singleton in its sample. The V and J genes are TRBV19 and TRBJ1-1; a weak D match, TRBD1 (5 bases). The CDR3 covers 12 residues. Trimming took 5 bases from V and 2 from J, leaving 6 bases between them. Per germline, CDR1 LNHDA and CDR2 SQIVND (reference sequence). The CDR3 DNA reads TGTGCCAGTAGTCAGGGTAACACTGAAGCTTTCTTT. As protein: CASSQGNTEAFF.

The count of this clone is one. Other DNA sequences in this sample translate to the same CDR3. The gene calls are TRBV5-1 and TRBJ2-5; perhaps TRBD1 as D (5 bases). CDR3 size: 14 residues. Germline V gene data show CDR1 as SGHRS and CDR2 as YFSETQ. Trimming removed 0 bases from V and 2 bases from J, with 8 bases in between. The CDR3 sequence is CASSLAAGQETQYF. CDR3 DNA: TGCGCCAGCAGCTTGGCGGCAGGGCAAGAGACCCAGTACTTC.

The rearrangement links TRBV11-2 to TRBJ2-5; no definite D call. V lost 5 bases to trimming and J lost 6 bases, with 19 bases between them. This CDR3 region has 15 residues. Germline CDR1 reads SGHAT; CDR2 reads FQNNGV. CDR3: CASSPLSGGQKTQYF. For the CDR3, the DNA is TGTGCCAGCAGCCCGCTATCGGGTGGTCAAAAGACCCAGTACTTC.

The CDR3 DNA follows: TGCAGCGTTGATTCTCCAGGGTGGGGCTACACCTTC. It is translated as CSVDSPGWGYTF. The chain combines TRBV29-1 with TRBJ1-2, with D perhaps TRBD1 (5 bases). V lost 3 bases and J 8 bases, leaving 13 bases between the germline ends. Germline lookup yields CDR1 SQVTM and CDR2 ANQGSEA. The CDR3 covers 12 residues.

This chain uses TRBV18 with TRBJ2-1; a possible D gene is TRBD2 (7 bases). Per germline, CDR1 KGHSH and CDR2 LQKENI. Between the trimmed V and J ends, which lost 4 bases and 6 bases, there was a span of 16 bases. The CDR3 totals 15 residues. For the CDR3, the DNA is TGTGCCAGCTCACTCCGGACTAGGGGGTCCAATGAGCAGTTCTTC. Protein: CASSLRTRGSNEQFF.

This chain joins TRBV5-1 and TRBJ1-1, with D perhaps TRBD1 (6 bases). The CDR3 is made up of 14 amino acids. CDR1 is SGHRS, CDR2 YFSETQ, per germline. V was clipped by 3 bases and J by 5 bases, with 14 bases between them. The CDR3 sequence: CASSYGQPETEAFF. CDR3 nucleotide sequence: TGCGCCAGCAGCTATGGACAGCCCGAGACTGAAGCTTTCTTT.

This clone appeared a single time. This chain connects TRBV5-4 to TRBJ2-1, with 15 bases lining up with TRBD2. The CDR3 is 16 amino acids. With 3 bases clipped from V and 5 bases from J, the junction kept 3 bases outside the gene matches. Germline V gene sequence: CDR1 SGHNT, CDR2 YYREEE (reference sequence). The CDR3 nucleotides are TGTGCCAGCAGCTGGGGACTAGCGGGAGGAAACAATGAGCAGTTCTTC. Its protein product is CASSWGLAGGNNEQFF.

V is TRBV7-4 and J is TRBJ1-1; D may be TRBD1 (6 bases). With 4 bases removed from V and 1 base from J, the gap between germline ends came to 22 bases. Germline V gene data show CDR1 as SGHVT and CDR2 as SQSDAQ. This CDR3 is built from 18 residues. This CDR3 reads CASSWGQAGSIWNTEAFF. CDR3 nucleotide sequence: TGTGCCAGCAGCTGGGGGCAGGCAGGGTCGATTTGGAACACTGAAGCTTTCTTT.

J is TRBJ2-7 and V is TRBV27; the match to TRBD2 covers 14 bases. Germline CDR1 and CDR2: MNHEY and SMNVEV (reference sequence). V dropped 5 bases and J dropped 6; count of bases not matched to a gene: 6. The CDR3 is made up of 15 amino acids. CDR3 in DNA: TGTGCCAGCAGTCCCGGGACTAGCGGGAGAGGCGAGCAGTACTTC. Translated: CASSPGTSGRGEQYF.

The chain is built from TRBV7-6 and TRBJ1-1, with TRBD1 as a possible D gene (5 bases). CDR1 and CDR2 from the germline V gene are SGHVS and FNYEAQ. V was cut by 5 bases and J by 0 bases, with 25 bases left in between. The CDR3 length is 19 residues. The CDR3: CASSPREGQADTMNTEAFF. Here the CDR3 DNA reads TGTGCCAGCAGCCCTAGGGAGGGGCAGGCCGACACCATGAACACTGAAGCTTTCTTT.

This chain links TRBV2 with TRBJ2-3; tentative D call: TRBD2 (5 bases). The CDR3 spans 13 residues. Trimming took off 6 bases at V and 2 bases at J, with 9 bases between the two ends. Germline V gene sequence: CDR1 SNHLY, CDR2 FYNNEI. The CDR3 DNA reads as TGTGCCAGCAGAGGACTCAACACAGATACGCAGTATTTT. Amino acids: CASRGLNTDTQYF. Looking up the rest from reference TRBV2 and TRBJ2-3 gives the full variable domain: EPEVTQTPSHQVTQMGQEVILRCVPISNHLYFYWYRQILGQKVEFLVSFYNNEISEKSEIFDDQFSVERPDGSNFTLKIRSTKLEDSAMYFCASRGLNTDTQYFGPGTRLTVL.